This note documents a single T cell receptor beta chain sequence. This sample is part of a study of blood T cell repertoires in COVID-19. Background on the study: Italy, Spain and the United States were the sources of the convalescent and acute COVID-19 samples. In each case, the material was cDNA or gDNA derived from T cells, B-cell-depleted T cells, or PBMCs.

Trimming removed 2 bases at V and 3 bases at J, with 8 bases between. From germline, CDR1 is LNHDA and CDR2 SQIVND (reference sequence). This CDR3 is built from 14 residues. Only in-frame clones appear in the TCRdb table, and some are missing; sequencing was by immunoSEQ multiplex PCR. The repertoire includes roughly 100,000 clones, 75% to 90% of them detected once, and around 15% sits in the top ten. This sequence originates from a man in his forties or fifties with acute or convalescent COVID-19. Input material: peripheral blood. The genes are TRBV19 and TRBJ1-3, with a weak D call TRBD1 (6 bases). The chain's CDR3 is CASSINRDGNTIYF. The DNA of the CDR3 is TGTGCCAGTAGTATAAACAGGGATGGAAACACCATATATTTT.